This is a list of T cell receptor beta chains from one sample in a study of OX40 agonist ivuxolimab in advanced cancers. Sequenced by immunoSEQ multiplex PCR; TCRdb stores in-frame clones only, minus some. The table has 57,000 or so clones, more than 75% seen once. Sequencing used CD4+ or CD8+ T cells sorted from blood, obtained in a trial of the OX40 agonist ivuxolimab. Receptors were obtained from an adult with an advanced solid tumor such as melanoma, head and neck, liver or kidney cancer. Both conserved end residues are part of each CDR3. Fields, in order: CDR3 protein, CDR3 DNA, J gene, clone size, V gene, D gene. A D gene is named only where the DNA matches it firmly. Part of the rows lack a size; the others show once, few, many or a class for expanded clones.

CDR3 protein: CASSEPERGADEQFF
CDR3 DNA: TGTGCCAGCAGTGAACCCGAAAGGGGGGCGGATGAGCAGTTCTTC
J gene: TRBJ2-1
clone size: .
V gene: TRBV25-1
D gene: .

CDR3 protein: CASSLSGYGYTF
CDR3 DNA: TGCGCCAGCAGCCTTTCTGGCTATGGCTACACCTTC
J gene: TRBJ1-2
clone size: few
V gene: TRBV4-3
D gene: .

CDR3 protein: CASSLFSGVAGKDTDTQYF
CDR3 DNA: TGTGCCAGCAGTTTATTCTCTGGAGTAGCGGGGAAAGACACAGATACGCAGTATTTT
J gene: TRBJ2-3
clone size: .
V gene: TRBV28
D gene: TRBD2

CDR3 protein: CASSLIGNYGYTF
CDR3 DNA: TGTGCCAGCAGCTTAATAGGGAACTATGGCTACACCTTC
J gene: TRBJ1-2
clone size: .
V gene: TRBV7-3
D gene: .

CDR3 protein: CASSKGDRGVSNQPQHF
CDR3 DNA: TGTGCCAGCAGCAAGGGCGATAGGGGGGTAAGCAATCAGCCCCAGCATTTT
J gene: TRBJ1-5
clone size: .
V gene: TRBV28
D gene: .

CDR3 protein: CASSLEVTDTQYF
CDR3 DNA: TGCGCCAGCAGCTTGGAGGTCACAGATACGCAGTATTTT
J gene: TRBJ2-3
clone size: .
V gene: TRBV5-1
D gene: .

CDR3 protein: CASSRRQENYGYTF
CDR3 DNA: TGTGCCAGCAGCCGCAGACAGGAGAACTATGGCTACACCTTC
J gene: TRBJ1-2
clone size: .
V gene: TRBV7-2
D gene: .

CDR3 protein: CASSPGTDGAVGTDTQYF
CDR3 DNA: TGTGCCAGCAGTCCCGGGACGGACGGTGCAGTTGGCACAGATACGCAGTATTTT
J gene: TRBJ2-3
clone size: .
V gene: TRBV2
D gene: .

CDR3 protein: CASSLQTGGIDGYTF
CDR3 DNA: TGTGCCAGCAGCCTGCAAACGGGAGGGATTGATGGCTACACCTTC
J gene: TRBJ1-2
clone size: .
V gene: TRBV7-2
D gene: .

CDR3 protein: CASSPGTGINQPQHF
CDR3 DNA: TGTGCCAGCAGTCCCGGGACAGGGATCAATCAGCCCCAGCATTTT
J gene: TRBJ1-5
clone size: .
V gene: TRBV6-6
D gene: TRBD1

CDR3 protein: CASSLGMAYTGELFF
CDR3 DNA: TGTGCCAGCAGCTTAGGAATGGCCTACACCGGGGAGCTGTTTTTT
J gene: TRBJ2-2
clone size: .
V gene: TRBV7-3
D gene: .

CDR3 protein: CASSQVATGQGYTYF
CDR3 DNA: TGCGCCAGCAGCCAAGTCGCTACGGGACAGGGGTATACGTACTTC
J gene: TRBJ2-7
clone size: .
V gene: TRBV4-3
D gene: TRBD1

CDR3 protein: CASSSRGGPGTGELFF
CDR3 DNA: TGTGCCAGCAGCTCCCGTGGGGGGCCGGGCACCGGGGAGCTGTTTTTT
J gene: TRBJ2-2
clone size: once
V gene: TRBV7-9
D gene: .

CDR3 protein: CASSLGQEYEQYF
CDR3 DNA: TGTGCCAGCAGTTTGGGGCAGGAGTACGAGCAGTACTTC
J gene: TRBJ2-7
clone size: .
V gene: TRBV28
D gene: .

CDR3 protein: CASSFAGGPKDTQYF
CDR3 DNA: TGTGCCAGCAGCTTCGCGGGGGGGCCGAAAGATACGCAGTATTTT
J gene: TRBJ2-3
clone size: .
V gene: TRBV7-2
D gene: TRBD2

CDR3 protein: CASSKTAPDRGQETQYF
CDR3 DNA: TGTGCCAGCAGCAAAACTGCCCCGGACAGGGGGCAAGAGACCCAGTACTTC
J gene: TRBJ2-5
clone size: .
V gene: TRBV21-1
D gene: .

CDR3 protein: CASSLQGQASEQYF
CDR3 DNA: TGTGCCAGCAGCTTACAGGGTCAGGCGAGCGAGCAGTACTTC
J gene: TRBJ2-7
clone size: .
V gene: TRBV9
D gene: .

CDR3 protein: CASSQDEGQPQHF
CDR3 DNA: TGCGCCAGCAGCCAAGACGAAGGTCAGCCCCAGCATTTT
J gene: TRBJ1-5
clone size: .
V gene: TRBV4-3
D gene: .

CDR3 protein: CAISVAEGTEAFF
CDR3 DNA: TGTGCCATCAGTGTCGCAGAGGGCACTGAAGCTTTCTTT
J gene: TRBJ1-1
clone size: few
V gene: TRBV10-3
D gene: .

CDR3 protein: CASSSTLAGSTDTQYF
CDR3 DNA: TGTGCCAGCAGCTCCACCTTAGCGGGGAGCACAGATACGCAGTATTTT
J gene: TRBJ2-3
clone size: .
V gene: TRBV5-5
D gene: TRBD2

CDR3 protein: CASSAPQGAGTDTQYF
CDR3 DNA: TGTGCCAGCAGCGCCCCGCAGGGGGCGGGCACAGATACGCAGTATTTT
J gene: TRBJ2-3
clone size: .
V gene: TRBV9
D gene: TRBD1

CDR3 protein: CASNGQPQETQYF
CDR3 DNA: TGCGCCAGCAATGGGCAGCCTCAAGAGACCCAGTACTTC
J gene: TRBJ2-5
clone size: .
V gene: TRBV10-2
D gene: .

CDR3 protein: CATLREGDEQFF
CDR3 DNA: TGTGCCACCTTGAGGGAGGGGGATGAGCAGTTCTTC
J gene: TRBJ2-1
clone size: .
V gene: TRBV9
D gene: .

CDR3 protein: CASSYSVGDNSPLHF
CDR3 DNA: TGTGCCAGCAGTTACTCGGTGGGAGATAATTCACCCCTCCACTTT
J gene: TRBJ1-6
clone size: .
V gene: TRBV6-6
D gene: .

CDR3 protein: CASSPAGNTIYF
CDR3 DNA: TGCGCCAGCAGCCCTGCCGGAAACACCATATATTTT
J gene: TRBJ1-3
clone size: .
V gene: TRBV5-1
D gene: .

CDR3 protein: CASGLGGNNEQFF
CDR3 DNA: TGTGCCAGCGGGCTAGGCGGGAATAATGAGCAGTTCTTC
J gene: TRBJ2-1
clone size: .
V gene: TRBV2
D gene: .

CDR3 protein: CASSLGGTSGSYNEQFF
CDR3 DNA: TGTGCCAGCAGCTTAGGGGGGACTAGCGGGTCATACAATGAGCAGTTCTTC
J gene: TRBJ2-1
clone size: once
V gene: TRBV11-1
D gene: TRBD2

CDR3 protein: CASSRGQPRSEPQHF
CDR3 DNA: TGTGCCAGCAGCCGGGGGCAGCCTCGAAGTGAGCCCCAGCATTTT
J gene: TRBJ1-5
clone size: .
V gene: TRBV7-8
D gene: .

CDR3 protein: CASSDFDTEAFF
CDR3 DNA: TGTGCCAGCAGCGACTTCGACACTGAAGCTTTCTTT
J gene: TRBJ1-1
clone size: once
V gene: TRBV6-1
D gene: .

CDR3 protein: CASSDRPANTGELFF
CDR3 DNA: TGTGCCAGCAGCGACAGACCAGCGAACACCGGGGAGCTGTTTTTT
J gene: TRBJ2-2
clone size: .
V gene: TRBV7-2
D gene: .

CDR3 protein: CASTGKAGGTYEQYF
CDR3 DNA: TGTGCCAGCACCGGAAAGGCAGGGGGCACTTACGAGCAGTACTTC
J gene: TRBJ2-7
clone size: .
V gene: TRBV6-5
D gene: TRBD1

CDR3 protein: CASSPGTGAYNEQFF
CDR3 DNA: TGTGCCAGCAGCCCCGGGACAGGGGCTTATAATGAGCAGTTCTTC
J gene: TRBJ2-1
clone size: .
V gene: TRBV5-4
D gene: TRBD1

CDR3 protein: CASRQNGQDSTPLHF
CDR3 DNA: TGTGCCAGCAGACAAAACGGACAGGACTCAACACCCCTCCACTTT
J gene: TRBJ1-6
clone size: .
V gene: TRBV6-5
D gene: TRBD1

CDR3 protein: CASSRATRGNTGELFF
CDR3 DNA: TGTGCCAGCTCACGTGCGACTAGGGGGAACACCGGGGAGCTGTTTTTT
J gene: TRBJ2-2
clone size: .
V gene: TRBV18
D gene: .

CDR3 protein: CASRNGFYEQYF
CDR3 DNA: TGTGCCAGCAGGAACGGGTTCTACGAGCAGTACTTC
J gene: TRBJ2-7
clone size: .
V gene: TRBV6-1
D gene: .

CDR3 protein: CASYFDRGEEAFF
CDR3 DNA: TGCGCCAGCTACTTCGACAGGGGGGAAGAAGCTTTCTTT
J gene: TRBJ1-1
clone size: .
V gene: TRBV5-1
D gene: TRBD1

CDR3 protein: CASRTGGNTGELFF
CDR3 DNA: TGCGCCAGCAGGACAGGAGGGAACACCGGGGAGCTGTTTTTT
J gene: TRBJ2-2
clone size: few
V gene: TRBV5-1
D gene: .

CDR3 protein: CASSRDGLSYEQYF
CDR3 DNA: TGTGCCAGCTCAAGGGACGGCCTTTCCTACGAGCAGTACTTC
J gene: TRBJ2-7
clone size: few
V gene: TRBV18
D gene: .

CDR3 protein: CATTPLDSSGSEQYF
CDR3 DNA: TGTGCCACCACCCCGTTGGACAGCTCTGGGAGCGAGCAGTACTTC
J gene: TRBJ2-7
clone size: .
V gene: TRBV15
D gene: .

CDR3 protein: CASAVQGTGNSPLHF
CDR3 DNA: TGTGCCAGCGCCGTACAAGGGACAGGGAATTCACCCCTCCACTTT
J gene: TRBJ1-6
clone size: few
V gene: TRBV6-1
D gene: TRBD1

CDR3 protein: CASSLATRLAGGTDTQYF
CDR3 DNA: TGTGCCAGCAGCTTGGCAACCCGACTAGCGGGGGGCACAGATACGCAGTATTTT
J gene: TRBJ2-3
clone size: .
V gene: TRBV5-4
D gene: TRBD2

CDR3 protein: CASSPNDRGLRLDTEAFF
CDR3 DNA: TGTGCCAGCAGCCCGAACGACAGGGGGCTTAGGTTGGACACTGAAGCTTTCTTT
J gene: TRBJ1-1
clone size: .
V gene: TRBV5-4
D gene: TRBD1

CDR3 protein: CASSQAEPQRNTEAFF
CDR3 DNA: TGTGCCAGCTCACAAGCGGAACCACAAAGGAACACTGAAGCTTTCTTT
J gene: TRBJ1-1
clone size: .
V gene: TRBV18
D gene: .

CDR3 protein: CATGRIQETQYF
CDR3 DNA: TGTGCCACCGGCCGAATCCAAGAGACCCAGTACTTC
J gene: TRBJ2-5
clone size: .
V gene: TRBV28
D gene: .

CDR3 protein: CASSRDRQETQYF
CDR3 DNA: TGTGCCAGCTCGCGGGACCGCCAAGAGACCCAGTACTTC
J gene: TRBJ2-5
clone size: .
V gene: TRBV2
D gene: .

CDR3 protein: CSVEVNRLNTEAFF
CDR3 DNA: TGCAGCGTTGAGGTGAACAGATTGAACACTGAAGCTTTCTTT
J gene: TRBJ1-1
clone size: once
V gene: TRBV29-1
D gene: .

CDR3 protein: CASSLMGTSTDTQYF
CDR3 DNA: TGTGCCAGCAGCTTAATGGGGACCAGCACAGATACGCAGTATTTT
J gene: TRBJ2-3
clone size: .
V gene: TRBV7-3
D gene: .

CDR3 protein: CASRDRTYEQYF
CDR3 DNA: TGTGCCAGCAGAGACAGGACCTACGAGCAGTACTTC
J gene: TRBJ2-7
clone size: .
V gene: TRBV6-1
D gene: .